This TCR beta chain appears in the sequencing data of a study of cytomegalovirus exposure and HLA in healthy donors. Study-wide results and limits: Exclusion applied to some V segments, including TRBV6-2 and TRBV6-3, as they were indistinguishable.

Trimming at V came to 2 bases and at J to 4 bases, leaving 4 bases not matched to a gene. The V gene's germline CDR1 is ENHRY and CDR2 SYGVKD. CDR3 size: 15 residues. The PCR employed 60 Vbeta primers together with 13 Jbeta primers. The table came from immunoSEQ multiplex PCR; TCRdb's copy has only in-frame clones and leaves some out. Altogether roughly 130,000 clones are present, roughly 79% being singletons, with the ten largest covering about 0.7%. As concerns this clone: Its antigen is unidentified.

The sample comprised PBMCs. The chain combines TRBV10-3 with TRBJ2-5, with 10 positions matching TRBD1. The sequence was obtained from a man between 18 and 35 years old in good health and CMV-seronegative. The CDR3, as DNA: TGTGCCATCAGTGAGGGGACAGGGGCAGGAGAGACCCAGTACTTC. It yields the protein CAISEGTGAGETQYF.